This T cell receptor (delta chain) is from a study of gamma-delta chains in newborns, infants, children. In the study overall: Microbial exposure reportedly drives polyclonal innate γδ T cell expansion after birth.

TCRdb applied CATT to the reads for clone calling. The repertoire holds several thousand delta-chain clones, with more than 35% as singletons. This clone was seen a handful of times. Germline V gene data show CDR1 as TSWWSYY and CDR2 as QGS. V lost 0 bases and J lost 2; bases outside the gene matches: 3. The CDR3 runs to 16 residues. Sequenced material: blood. This sequence originates from a child who received the measles vaccine. This rearrangement joins TRDV1 to TRDJ2; 7 bases map to TRDD3. The CDR3 loop reads CALGELAGGLTAQLFF. The CDR3 coding sequence is TGTGCTCTTGGGGAACTCGCTGGGGGGTTGACAGCACAACTCTTCTTT.